This T cell receptor beta chain emerged from a study of Ad26.COV2.S vaccination and SARS-CoV-2 variants. Measured with immunoSEQ multiplex PCR; TCRdb has only the in-frame clones, and not every one. The table shows some 190,000 clones, with around 88% occurring only once. Study results and caveats: Total T cell responses were possibly underestimated by TCR breadth and depth analyses. Vaccinated individuals (as opposed to placebo recipients) had higher spike-specific TCR breadth. Breadth of non-spike TCRs did not differ between vaccinees and placebo recipients. Post-vaccination breadth of spike-specific CD8+ and CD4+ T cell responses was reportedly substantial.

The CDR3 runs to 12 residues. Trimming cost V 4 bases and J 7 bases, with 8 bases left between them. Germline V lookup: CDR1 SGHRS, CDR2 YFSETQ. With regard to this clone: No antigen is known for it.

This TCR came from a human donor who had recovered from COVID-19. The chain has TRBV5-1 and TRBJ2-2, with D perhaps being TRBD1 or TRBD2 (5 bases each). This material consisted of peripheral blood, taken after recovery from COVID-19. CDR3 loop: CASSGGSGELFF. The DNA for the CDR3 is TGCGCCAGCAGCGGGGGTAGCGGGGAGCTGTTTTTT.